This T cell receptor (beta chain) was sequenced for a study of chemoradiotherapy in HPV16-positive cancers. Study observations and caveats: For HPV16-positive patients, expanding HPV-responsive T cells associated with longer recurrence-free survival. Candidate HPV-specific clones and E7-related TCR motifs grew in tumor during treatment.

The CDR3 is 12 amino acids. Germline lookup yields CDR1 SQVTM and CDR2 ANQGSEA. The V end lost 7 bases, the J end lost 2 bases, and 12 bases lay between the germline ends. A word on this clone: The antigen is undetermined.

The method was immunoSEQ multiplex PCR; TCRdb's version includes in-frame clones alone and lacks a portion of them. The table includes approximately 15,000 clones, roughly three quarters detected once. Repeated repertoire sampling spanned the course of chemoradiotherapy. Sampling was performed from a patient who underwent chemoradiotherapy. The sequence came from a human donor with HPV-associated anogenital cancer. The J gene is TRBJ2-7, the V gene TRBV29-1; no reliable D call. CDR3 protein: CSAALSTYEQYF. The CDR3 nucleotides read TGCAGCGCCGCCCTCTCCACCTACGAGCAGTACTTC.